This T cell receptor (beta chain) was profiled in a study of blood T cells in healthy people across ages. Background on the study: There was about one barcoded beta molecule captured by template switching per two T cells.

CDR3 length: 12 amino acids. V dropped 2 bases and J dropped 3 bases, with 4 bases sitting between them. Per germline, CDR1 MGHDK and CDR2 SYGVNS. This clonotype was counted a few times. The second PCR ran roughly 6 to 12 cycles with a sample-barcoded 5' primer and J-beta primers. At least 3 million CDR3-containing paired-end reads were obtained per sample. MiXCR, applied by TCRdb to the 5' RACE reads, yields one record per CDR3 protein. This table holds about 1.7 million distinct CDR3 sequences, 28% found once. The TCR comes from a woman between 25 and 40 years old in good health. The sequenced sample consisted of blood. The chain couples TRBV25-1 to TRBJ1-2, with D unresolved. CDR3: CASSENYYGYTF. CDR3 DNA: TGTGCCAGCAGTGAAAACTACTATGGCTACACCTTC.